This entry lists 18 T cell receptor beta chains sequenced from one sample in a study of T cells in Graves' hyperthyroidism and ophthalmopathy. It was RNA transcripts that yielded the amplified TCR beta CDR3 regions. The HTBI set primed first-round TCR CDR3 RT-PCR. TCRdb re-called the multiplex PCR reads through MiXCR, storing one row per CDR3 protein. This sample has 600,000 to 850,000 distinct CDR3 sequences, with over 15% found just once. The source material was blood. All receptors come from a woman aged 45 to 65 with Graves' hyperthyroidism that later progressed to Graves' ophthalmopathy.

This clonotype has a count of ten or more. The gene calls are TRBV12-3 or TRBV12-4 and TRBJ2-5; D might be TRBD1 or TRBD2, each matching 5 bases. CDR3 length: 17 amino acids. The V end was cut by 3 bases, the J end by 5 bases, with 22 bases between. In DNA form, the CDR3 reads TGTGCCAGCAGTTTCACTGAAGGGGCCAACCCGGGGGAGACCCAGTACTTC. Its translation: CASSFTEGANPGETQYF.

V usage is TRBV15 and J usage is TRBJ2-7; TRBD1 or TRBD2 may be the D gene (5 bases each). The germline V gene encodes CDR1 LNHNV and CDR2 YYDKDF (reference sequence). The CDR3 extends over 13 amino acids. V gave up 7 bases and J gave up 2 bases, with 12 bases separating them. The CDR3 sequence is CATKGTAPYEQYF. Written as DNA, the CDR3 is TGTGCCACCAAGGGGACGGCCCCCTACGAGCAGTACTTC.

This clonotype was seen only a few times. V usage is TRBV10-1 and J usage is TRBJ2-1, with 12 bases aligning to TRBD1. CDR3 length: 15 amino acids. V gave up 8 bases and J gave up 6 bases; unmatched junction bases: 8. The germline gives CDR1 WNHNN, CDR2 SYGVQD (reference sequence). The CDR3 reads CASSGRDRGLNEQFF. CDR3 bases: TGCGCCAGCTCCGGCCGGGACAGGGGGCTCAATGAGCAGTTCTTC.

This clonotype was detected many times. The chain links TRBV3-1 to TRBJ1-2; possibly TRBD1 for D (5 bases). This CDR3 is built from 15 residues. V was clipped by 1 base and J by 4 bases, with 13 bases between them. Germline lookup yields CDR1 LGHDT and CDR2 YNNKEL (reference sequence). The CDR3 nucleotides are TGTGCCAGCAGCCAAGGCTACGGACACGGCTATGGCTACACCTTC. Its protein is CASSQGYGHGYGYTF.

This clonotype has only a few counts. V is TRBV29-1 and J is TRBJ1-5, with a tentative D call TRBD1 (6 bases). The V end was cut by 4 bases, the J end by 6 bases, with 16 bases between. The CDR3 loop spans 14 amino acids. Germline loops: CDR1 SQVTM, CDR2 ANQGSEA. CDR3 sequence: CSVVWAGVVQPQHF. The CDR3 bases are TGCAGCGTTGTCTGGGCAGGGGTGGTTCAGCCCCAGCATTTT. Together with reference TRBV29-1 and TRBJ1-5, the CDR3 gives the full variable domain: SAVISQKPSRDICQRGTSLTIQCQVDSQVTMMFWYRQQPGQSLTLIATANQGSEATYESGFVIDKFPISRPNLTFSTLTVSNMSPEDSSIYLCSVVWAGVVQPQHFGDGTRLSIL.

This clonotype came up a few times. The chain employs TRBV6-1 and TRBJ1-2; TRBD1 matches at 8 bases. The J segment lost 4 bases and the V segment lost 7 bases, leaving 5 bases of the junction unmatched. Germline CDR1 and CDR2: MNHNS and SASEGT. This CDR3 has 13 residues. CDR3 region: CASNDRGGYGYTF. CDR3 sequence (DNA): TGTGCCAGCAATGACAGGGGAGGCTATGGCTACACCTTC.

The table lists this clonotype with many counts. The CDR3 DNA reads as TGTGCCAGCAGGCGGATTACAGGGAACACTGAAGCTTTCTTT. This codes for CASRRITGNTEAFF. The rearrangement uses TRBV2 and TRBJ1-1; maybe TRBD1 (5 bases). The CDR3 totals 14 residues. The V end lost 6 bases, the J end lost 1 base, and 12 bases lay between the germline ends. Germline V gives CDR1 SNHLY, CDR2 FYNNEI.

In DNA, the CDR3 is TGTGCCAGCAGTATGGGACAGGGTTTGGGGGAGCTGTTTTTT. Its translation: CASSMGQGLGELFF. The chain recombines TRBV27 with TRBJ2-2; 9 bases map to TRBD1. Germline-derived CDR1 and CDR2 are MNHEY and SMNVEV (reference sequence). The CDR3 has 14 residues. The V segment lost 5 bases and the J segment 8 bases; nucleotides outside the gene matches: 6.

This clonotype appeared a few times. The V gene is TRBV7-2, the J gene TRBJ1-2, with D uncertain. V was clipped by 1 base and J by 6 bases, with 12 bases between them. CDR1 and CDR2 (germline): SGHTA, FQGNSA. The CDR3 is 14 residues long. In nucleotides, the CDR3 is TGTGCCAGCAGCTTAGTGGAATCCCTCCATGGCTACACCTTC. This codes for CASSLVESLHGYTF.

This clonotype was recorded at least ten times. The rearrangement links TRBV11-2 to TRBJ1-5; the D is unclear. V dropped 0 bases and J dropped 5 bases, with 11 bases sitting between them. Germline CDR1 reads SGHAT; CDR2 reads FQNNGV. This CDR3 is built from 15 residues. The DNA for the CDR3 is TGTGCCAGCAGCTTAGATGGTACATCCGATCAGCCCCAGCATTTT. Its translation: CASSLDGTSDQPQHF. Supplemented by reference TRBV11-2 and TRBJ1-5, the full variable domain reads EAGVAQSPRYKIIEKRQSVAFWCNPISGHATLYWYQQILGQGPKLLIQFQNNGVVDDSQLPKDRFSAERLKGVDSTLKIQPAKLEDSAVYLCASSLDGTSDQPQHFGDGTRLSIL.

This clonotype was seen just once. The J gene is TRBJ1-1, the V gene TRBV20-1; TRBD1 might be the D (6 bases). The germline V gene encodes CDR1 DFQATT and CDR2 SNEGSKA (reference sequence). V shed 6 bases and J shed 6 bases, with 20 bases lying between them. This CDR3 spans 14 amino acids. The CDR3 spells CSARRGGGVPEAFF. The CDR3 DNA is TGCAGTGCCCGTCGGGGAGGGGGGGTCCCTGAAGCTTTCTTT.

This clonotype was found many times. This chain links TRBV9 with TRBJ1-1; D gene uncertain. The CDR3 is 16 residues long. The V gene lost 2 bases and the J gene lost 0 bases, with 14 bases spanning the gap. The germline CDR1 and CDR2 sequences are SGDLS and YYNGEE. CDR3 protein: CASSVGYGDMNTEAFF. Here the CDR3 DNA reads TGTGCCAGCAGCGTCGGCTACGGTGACATGAACACTGAAGCTTTCTTT.

The chain uses TRBV14 and TRBJ2-5, with D hard to call. Germline CDR1 reads SGHDN; CDR2 reads FVKESK. The CDR3 length is 14 residues. The V end lost 1 base, the J end lost 1 base, and 7 bases lay between the germline ends. The CDR3 is CASSQAAIQETQYF. CDR3 sequence (DNA): TGTGCCAGCAGCCAAGCAGCAATCCAAGAGACCCAGTACTTC.

This clonotype has just a few counts. The chain joins TRBV19 to TRBJ1-2; D remains unclear. V was pared by 4 bases and J by 5 bases, with 11 bases between. The CDR3 length is 13 residues. In germline, CDR1 is LNHDA, CDR2 SQIVND (reference sequence). The CDR3 DNA reads as TGTGCCAGTAGTACTTTCGACACTTATGGCTACACCTTC. Its protein product is CASSTFDTYGYTF.

The sample holds a few counts of this clonotype. CDR3: CASSLDSAGNYGYTF. The CDR3 DNA reads TGTGCCAGCAGCTTGGACTCGGCAGGGAACTATGGCTACACCTTC. The rearrangement links TRBV5-5 to TRBJ1-2; TRBD1 might be the D (5 bases). This CDR3 has 15 amino acids. Germline CDR1 and CDR2: SGHKS and YYEKEE (reference sequence). Trimming removed 0 bases from V and 2 bases from J, with 11 bases in between.

This clonotype was observed a few times. The chain couples TRBV6-2 or TRBV6-3 to TRBJ2-5; D is perhaps TRBD1 (6 bases). In germline, CDR1 is MNHEY, CDR2 SVGEGT. This CDR3 comprises 17 residues. Trimming cost V 0 bases and J 6 bases, with 20 bases left between them. CDR3 nucleotide sequence: TGTGCCAGCAGTTACTCGCCAGGGGCTCCCCCCACACAGACCCAGTACTTC. The encoded protein is CASSYSPGAPPTQTQYF.

The CDR3 is CASSRGQGGRLFF. The CDR3 nucleotides read TGTGCCAGCAGCCGCGGACAGGGCGGAAGGCTGTTTTTT. V and J are TRBV3-1 and TRBJ2-2, with TRBD1 identical over 8 bases. This CDR3 region has 13 residues. Germline CDR1 is LGHDT and CDR2 is YNNKEL (reference sequence). V lost 4 bases, J lost 13 bases, and 8 bases stayed unmatched. Based on the CDR3 plus reference TRBV3-1 and TRBJ2-2, the full variable domain is DTAVSQTPKYLVTQMGNDKSIKCEQNLGHDTMYWYKQDSKKFLKIMFSYNNKELIINETVPNRFSPKSPDKAHLNLHINSLELGDSAVYFCASSRGQGGRLFFGEGSRLTVL.

This clonotype appeared many times. V is TRBV7-8 and J is TRBJ1-2; 8 positions agree with TRBD1. The CDR3 is 15 residues long. With 1 base clipped from V and 5 bases from J, the junction kept 6 bases outside the gene matches. Germline CDR1 and CDR2: SGHVS and FQNEAQ. CDR3 sequence: CASSLGTGFRYGYTF. CDR3 DNA: TGTGCCAGCAGCTTAGGGACAGGGTTTCGGTATGGCTACACCTTC.